This T cell receptor beta chain was observed in a study of T cell clonality in common variable immunodeficiency. This CDR3 is 14 amino acids long. Germline V gives CDR1 MDHEN, CDR2 SYDVKM. This clone was seen at least ten times. The observed sequence ends 3 residues before the CDR3 terminus, with the missing tail filled in from the germline J gene. The protocol was immunoSEQ multiplex PCR, while the TCRdb copy is restricted to in-frame clones and leaves out a portion. The repertoire consists of about 60,000 clones, none detected only once. The receptor was isolated from a person between 18 and 75 years old in good health. Sample: peripheral blood mononuclear cells. The rearrangement uses TRBV28 and TRBJ1-1; D gene unclear. The sequenced part of the CDR3 DNA is TGTGCCAGCAGTTTAAGGCCCCCGGGTGGCATC. Protein: CASSLRPPGGI. In full, the CDR3 reads CASSLRPPGGIAFF.